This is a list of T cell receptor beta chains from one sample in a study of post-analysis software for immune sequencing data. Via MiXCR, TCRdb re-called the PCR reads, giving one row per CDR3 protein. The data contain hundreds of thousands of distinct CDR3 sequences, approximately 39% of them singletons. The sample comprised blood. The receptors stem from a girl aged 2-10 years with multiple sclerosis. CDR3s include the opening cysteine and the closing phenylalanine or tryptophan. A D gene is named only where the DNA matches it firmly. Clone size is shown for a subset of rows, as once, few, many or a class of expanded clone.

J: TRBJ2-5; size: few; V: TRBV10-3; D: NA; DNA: TGTGCCATCAGTGAGTCGATGGTTCGACGAGAGACCCAGTACTTC; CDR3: CAISESMVRRETQYF
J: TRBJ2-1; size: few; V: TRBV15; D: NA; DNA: TGTGCCACCAGCCGGTCAACAGAGGGGGAGCAGTTCTTC; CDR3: CATSRSTEGEQFF
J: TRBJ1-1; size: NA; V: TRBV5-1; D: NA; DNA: TGCGCCAGCAGCTTCGGGGTTGAAACTGAAGCTTTCTTT; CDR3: CASSFGVETEAFF
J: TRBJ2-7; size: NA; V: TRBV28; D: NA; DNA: TGTGCCAGCAGTTTACAGAGCAGCTCCTACGAGCAGTACTTC; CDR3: CASSLQSSSYEQYF
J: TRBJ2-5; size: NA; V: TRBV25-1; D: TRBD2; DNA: TGTGCCAGCAGTGAATGGAGCGGGAGGGTCCCCCGGGAGACCCAGTACTTC; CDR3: CASSEWSGRVPRETQYF
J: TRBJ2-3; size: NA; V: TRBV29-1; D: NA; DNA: TGCAGCGTTGGACGGCTAGGGTCAGATACGCAGTATTTT; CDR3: CSVGRLGSDTQYF
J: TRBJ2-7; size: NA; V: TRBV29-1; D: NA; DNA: TGCAGTACCCTAGGGACAGCGGGAGCCTACGAGCAGTACTTC; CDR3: CSTLGTAGAYEQYF
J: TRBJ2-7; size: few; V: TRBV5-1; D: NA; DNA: TGCGCCAGCAACAACAGACCTATTCGCTACGAGCAGTACTTC; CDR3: CASNNRPIRYEQYF
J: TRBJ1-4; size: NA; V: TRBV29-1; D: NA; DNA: TGCAGCGTACCCGGGACAAACGAGGAAAAACTGTTTTTT; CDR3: CSVPGTNEEKLFF
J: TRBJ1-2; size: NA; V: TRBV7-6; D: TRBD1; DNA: TGTGCCAGCAGCCCCGGGACAGGGGTTTGGCTCTATGGCTACACCTTC; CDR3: CASSPGTGVWLYGYTF
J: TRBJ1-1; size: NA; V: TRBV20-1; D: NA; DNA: TGCAGCTCTAGAGATGCCAACAGGGCGGGATTAGGGAACACTGAAGCTTTCTTT; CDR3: CSSRDANRAGLGNTEAFF
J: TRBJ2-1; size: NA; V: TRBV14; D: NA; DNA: TGTGCCAGCAGCCAAGAGCGAGCCCCCTACAATGAGCAGTTCTTC; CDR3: CASSQERAPYNEQFF
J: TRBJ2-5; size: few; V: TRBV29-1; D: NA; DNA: TGCAGCGCCCTTGCCATCCAAGAGACCCAGTACTTC; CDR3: CSALAIQETQYF
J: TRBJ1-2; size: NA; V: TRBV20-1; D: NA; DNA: TGCAGTGCTAGAAGGTGGATCTATGGCTACACCTTC; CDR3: CSARRWIYGYTF
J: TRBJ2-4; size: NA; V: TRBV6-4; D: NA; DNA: TGTGCCAGCCCGGCGTCTCCCGTCCTTCTAGCCAAAAACATTCAGTACTTC; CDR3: CASPASPVLLAKNIQYF
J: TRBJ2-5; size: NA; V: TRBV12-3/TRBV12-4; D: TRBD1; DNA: TGTGCCAGCAGACCCGGGACAGGGAGGGGAGAGACCCAGTACTTC; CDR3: CASRPGTGRGETQYF